A selection of T cell receptor beta chains follows, all from one sample in a study of blood T cell repertoires in COVID-19. Generated by immunoSEQ multiplex PCR, the TCRdb table keeps only in-frame clones and is missing some. This sample has roughly 230,000 clones, with more than 65% found just once. The material sequenced was peripheral blood. The receptors were sampled from a man between 45 and 60 years old with active or convalescent COVID-19. Each CDR3 is given with its conserved first and last residue. Fields, in order: V gene, J gene, clone size, D gene, CDR3 protein, CDR3 DNA. D genes are given only for firm matches. The size field is filled for only some rows; it gives once, few, many or a size class.

V: TRBV7-9; J: TRBJ1-6; size: -; D: -; CDR3: CASSLALSGEGSPLHF; DNA: TGTGCCAGCAGCTTAGCGCTGTCAGGGGAAGGGTCACCCCTCCACTTT
V: TRBV6-1; J: TRBJ1-3; size: -; D: -; CDR3: CASSAGWGRPSSGNTIYF; DNA: TGTGCCAGCAGTGCCGGGTGGGGCAGGCCCAGCTCTGGAAACACCATATATTTT
V: TRBV19; J: TRBJ2-2; size: once; D: -; CDR3: CASSIQGRQNTGELFF; DNA: TGTGCCAGTAGTATCCAGGGGCGACAGAACACCGGGGAGCTGTTTTTT
V: TRBV7-3; J: TRBJ1-1; size: -; D: -; CDR3: CASSLNGAGNTEAFF; DNA: TGTGCCAGCAGCTTAAATGGGGCAGGGAACACTGAAGCTTTCTTT
V: TRBV21-1; J: TRBJ1-2; size: once; D: -; CDR3: CASKIRNILGQGIDGYTF; DNA: TGTGCCAGCAAAATAAGAAATATCCTGGGACAGGGGATTGATGGCTACACCTTC
V: TRBV6-4; J: TRBJ1-2; size: -; D: -; CDR3: CASSPDSSNYGYTF; DNA: TGTGCCAGCAGCCCGGACAGCTCTAACTATGGCTACACCTTC
V: TRBV6-5; J: TRBJ1-4; size: -; D: -; CDR3: CATGTFGEKLFF; DNA: TGTGCCACCGGGACATTTGGTGAAAAACTGTTTTTT
V: TRBV5-6; J: TRBJ1-2; size: few; D: -; CDR3: CASSSTRVGYTF; DNA: TGTGCCAGCAGTTCGACTAGGGTGGGCTACACCTTC
V: TRBV18; J: TRBJ1-2; size: -; D: TRBD1; CDR3: CASSLDLGGAANYGYTF; DNA: TGTGCCAGCTCCCTTGACCTAGGGGGCGCAGCTAACTATGGCTACACCTTC
V: TRBV5-1; J: TRBJ2-5; size: few; D: -; CDR3: CASSPGTHQETQYF; DNA: TGCGCCAGCAGCCCGGGGACACACCAAGAGACCCAGTACTTC
V: TRBV18; J: TRBJ1-2; size: once; D: TRBD1; CDR3: CASSRASGTGGPLGGYTF; DNA: TGTGCCAGCTCACGCGCTTCCGGGACAGGGGGCCCCCTCGGAGGCTACACCTTC
V: TRBV6-8; J: TRBJ1-5; size: -; D: -; CDR3: CASSRDTLNQPQHF; DNA: TGTGCCAGCAGCCGGGACACATTAAATCAGCCCCAGCATTTT
V: TRBV7-2; J: TRBJ2-1; size: -; D: TRBD2; CDR3: CASSLRAGGGNEQFF; DNA: TGTGCCAGCAGCTTACGAGCGGGGGGTGGCAATGAGCAGTTCTTC
V: TRBV30; J: TRBJ2-3; size: -; D: TRBD2; CDR3: CAWSVLAGGGTDTQYF; DNA: TGTGCCTGGAGTGTGTTGGCGGGGGGCGGAACAGATACGCAGTATTTT
V: TRBV20-1; J: TRBJ2-1; size: -; D: TRBD2; CDR3: CSASGPVGLAGGDEQFF; DNA: TGCAGTGCTAGTGGGCCGGTGGGACTAGCGGGGGGTGATGAGCAGTTCTTC
V: TRBV25-1; J: TRBJ1-1; size: -; D: -; CDR3: CASSEYGEGYTEAFF; DNA: TGTGCCAGCAGTGAATATGGGGAGGGGTACACTGAAGCTTTCTTT
V: TRBV11-1; J: TRBJ1-1; size: -; D: TRBD1; CDR3: CASSSHRGVNTEAFF; DNA: TGTGCCAGCAGCTCCCACAGGGGGGTGAACACTGAAGCTTTCTTT
V: TRBV19; J: TRBJ1-1; size: -; D: TRBD1; CDR3: CASSLRDRPSNTEAFF; DNA: TGTGCCAGTAGTCTCCGGGACAGGCCTTCCAACACTGAAGCTTTCTTT
V: TRBV4-3; J: TRBJ1-3; size: -; D: -; CDR3: CASSQEATVSGNTIYF; DNA: TGCGCCAGCAGCCAGGAAGCGACTGTCTCTGGAAACACCATATATTTT
V: TRBV7-9; J: TRBJ2-5; size: -; D: TRBD1; CDR3: CASSMQSGTGYKETQYF; DNA: TGTGCCAGCAGCATGCAGTCCGGGACAGGGTACAAAGAGACCCAGTACTTC
V: TRBV9; J: TRBJ2-2; size: few; D: TRBD1; CDR3: CASSVTGTANTGELFF; DNA: TGTGCCAGCAGCGTTACCGGGACAGCGAACACCGGGGAGCTGTTTTTT
V: TRBV19; J: TRBJ2-5; size: -; D: -; CDR3: CASSIATARETQYF; DNA: TGTGCCAGTAGTATAGCAACAGCCAGAGAGACCCAGTACTTC
V: TRBV27; J: TRBJ1-1; size: -; D: TRBD1; CDR3: CASSFLRQGAWGTEAFF; DNA: TGTGCCAGCAGTTTCCTTCGACAGGGGGCTTGGGGCACTGAAGCTTTCTTT
V: TRBV18; J: TRBJ2-2; size: -; D: TRBD1; CDR3: CASPPSDRGPSDTGELFF; DNA: TGTGCCAGCCCTCCGTCGGACAGGGGGCCCTCGGACACCGGGGAGCTGTTTTTT
V: TRBV18; J: TRBJ1-1; size: -; D: TRBD1; CDR3: CASSDRTNTEAFF; DNA: TGTGCCAGCTCGGACAGGACGAACACTGAAGCTTTCTTT
V: TRBV6-6; J: TRBJ2-2; size: once; D: TRBD1; CDR3: CASSLGQGAFTGELFF; DNA: TGTGCCAGCAGTCTAGGACAGGGGGCGTTCACCGGGGAGCTGTTTTTT
V: TRBV27; J: TRBJ1-1; size: -; D: TRBD1; CDR3: CASSRTGANTEAFF; DNA: TGTGCCAGTTCCAGGACAGGGGCGAACACTGAAGCTTTCTTT
V: TRBV4-1; J: TRBJ2-5; size: -; D: -; CDR3: CASSHPRGGETQYF; DNA: TGCGCCAGCAGCCACCCCCGAGGGGGAGAGACCCAGTACTTC